Listed below are T cell receptor beta chains from one sample, sequenced in a study of T-cell reconstitution after alpha-beta-depleted transplantation in children. TCRdb recomputed calls from the PCR reads with MiXCR, one row per CDR3 protein. This table has about 470,000 distinct CDR3 sequences, 43% appearing once. The sample here was PBMCs, taken before TCRalphabeta/CD19-depleted stem cell transplant. The receptor set was obtained from a girl aged 2-10 years with aplastic anemia, due to receive a stem cell transplant. The CDR3 runs from the conserved cysteine through the conserved F or W. The D gene is left open where the match is weak. A row's size may be missing; if present it is once, few, many or a size class.

d_call	v_call	j_call	clone_size	cdr3_aa	cdr3_nt
NA	TRBV29-1	TRBJ2-5	NA	CSAPDSYQETQYF	TGCAGCGCTCCCGACAGCTACCAAGAGACCCAGTACTTC
NA	TRBV12-3/TRBV12-4	TRBJ1-5	NA	CASSRSGRSSNQPQHF	TGTGCCAGCAGCCGCTCAGGACGGTCCAGCAATCAGCCCCAGCATTTT
NA	TRBV3-1	TRBJ1-6	few	CASSQPGSSYNSPLHF	TGTGCCAGCAGCCAACCAGGGAGCTCCTATAATTCACCCCTCCACTTT
NA	TRBV7-8	TRBJ2-7	few	CASSPYGAFVEQYF	TGTGCCAGCAGCCCTTACGGAGCCTTTGTCGAGCAGTACTTC
NA	TRBV10-3	TRBJ2-7	NA	CAISQAGTSREQYF	TGTGCCATCAGTCAAGCCGGGACCTCCCGGGAGCAGTACTTC
NA	TRBV10-3	TRBJ1-1	NA	CAISDRQTGRPNTEAFF	TGCGCCATTTCCGACCGCCAAACCGGACGGCCGAACACTGAAGCTTTCTTT
TRBD1	TRBV20-1	TRBJ2-1	NA	CSATLGQGFGEQFF	TGCAGTGCTACCCTGGGACAGGGGTTCGGTGAGCAGTTCTTC
NA	TRBV6-5	TRBJ2-1	NA	CASSSPASPGSYNEQFF	TGTGCCAGCAGTTCCCCGGCGTCCCCCGGCTCCTACAATGAGCAGTTCTTC
NA	TRBV30	TRBJ2-1	NA	CAWSVADINEQFF	TGTGCCTGGAGTGTAGCGGACATCAATGAGCAGTTCTTC
TRBD1	TRBV6-1	TRBJ2-1	NA	CASSRRTGDEGQFF	TGTGCCAGCAGTCGACGGACAGGGGATGAGGGGCAGTTCTTC
NA	TRBV29-1	TRBJ2-7	NA	CSVVRDSNYEQYF	TGCAGCGTCGTTCGGGACTCCAACTACGAGCAGTACTTC
NA	TRBV10-3	TRBJ1-2	NA	CAISEAFVSNYGYTF	TGTGCCATCAGTGAGGCTTTTGTCTCTAACTATGGCTACACCTTC
NA	TRBV28	TRBJ2-7	NA	CASSSPRPLAYEQYF	TGTGCCAGCAGTTCCCCCCGTCCTCTTGCCTACGAGCAGTACTTC
NA	TRBV6-1	TRBJ2-3	few	CASSSTRRVSTDTQYF	TGTGCCAGCAGCTCGACTAGGAGAGTTAGCACAGATACGCAGTATTTT
NA	TRBV7-3	TRBJ1-1	many	CASSPQGRTEAFF	TGTGCCAGCAGCCCCCAGGGAAGGACTGAAGCTTTCTTT
TRBD2	TRBV5-1	TRBJ2-7	NA	CASSLDRAGAGEQSF	TGCGCCAGCAGCTTGGACCGAGCGGGAGCGGGCGAGCAGTCCTTC
TRBD2	TRBV4-2	TRBJ2-1	few	CASSQDNRDYADNEQFF	TGTGCCAGCAGCCAAGATAATCGGGACTACGCCGACAATGAGCAGTTCTTC
TRBD1	TRBV20-1	TRBJ2-3	few	CSAPPTGEDTQYF	TGCAGTGCCCCGCCGACAGGGGAGGATACGCAGTATTTT
NA	TRBV20-1	TRBJ2-2	few	CSARGGTNTGELFF	TGCAGTGCTAGGGGCGGAACGAACACCGGGGAGCTGTTTTTT
TRBD1	TRBV7-9	TRBJ2-7	few	CASTLDRNPLSYEQYF	TGTGCCAGCACCTTGGACAGGAACCCCCTCTCCTACGAGCAGTACTTC
NA	TRBV20-1	TRBJ2-4	NA	CSAPRGEVSKNIQYF	TGCAGTGCTCCTAGGGGGGAGGTCTCCAAAAACATTCAGTACTTC
TRBD2	TRBV7-3	TRBJ2-5	many	CASSPLAGREETQYF	TGTGCCAGCAGCCCCCTAGCGGGGAGAGAAGAGACCCAGTACTTC